Listed below are T cell receptor beta chains from one sample, sequenced in a study of long-term antiretroviral therapy in people with HIV. Profiled with immunoSEQ multiplex PCR; TCRdb holds only in-frame clones, not every one. The sample comprises tens of thousands of clones, roughly 80% of which are singletons, and about 5.7% rests with the top ten. The input for sequencing was unsorted PBMCs, taken 0.7 years before starting antiretroviral therapy. The receptors shown here come from a man aged 25-45 years with HIV. Both conserved end residues are part of each CDR3. The order of the fields is J gene, clone size, V gene, D gene, CDR3 protein, CDR3 DNA. The D gene is left open where the match is weak. The size of a clone is reported for some rows only, either as once, few or many, or as a class for expanded clones.

>TRBJ1-2|-|TRBV5-1|-
CASSPGGQGRNYGYTF
TGCGCCAGCAGCCCGGGGGGTCAAGGTCGAAACTATGGCTACACCTTC
>TRBJ2-2|-|TRBV4-1|-
CASSPGAYTGELFF
TGCGCCAGCAGCCCAGGGGCTTACACCGGGGAGCTGTTTTTT
>TRBJ1-4|few|TRBV5-1|TRBD1
CASSLVAGGEKLFF
TGCGCCAGCAGCTTGGTGGCAGGGGGTGAAAAACTGTTTTTT
>TRBJ1-1|-|TRBV28|TRBD1
CASSLGGQGATYEAFF
TGTGCCAGCAGTTTAGGCGGACAGGGGGCGACCTATGAAGCTTTCTTT
>TRBJ2-1|-|TRBV7-8|TRBD2
CASRRLAGINEQFF
TGTGCCAGCAGGCGATTAGCGGGAATCAATGAGCAGTTCTTC
>TRBJ2-2|-|TRBV6-4|TRBD2
CASSSGSTGELFF
TGTGCCAGCAGTAGCGGGAGCACCGGGGAGCTGTTTTTT
>TRBJ2-4|-|TRBV4-3|TRBD2
CASSPSSGRSFDIQYF
TGCGCCAGCAGCCCCTCTAGCGGGAGGTCATTTGACATTCAGTACTTC
>TRBJ2-7|-|TRBV14|-
CASSQGYLEQYF
TGTGCCAGCAGCCAAGGATACCTCGAGCAGTACTTC
>TRBJ1-4|-|TRBV7-9|-
CASSLAQAGVEKLFF
TGTGCCAGCAGCTTAGCGCAGGCAGGGGTTGAAAAACTGTTTTTT
>TRBJ2-5|-|TRBV5-6|TRBD2
CASSLDGLAGDQETQYF
TGTGCCAGCAGCTTGGATGGACTAGCGGGGGATCAAGAGACCCAGTACTTC
>TRBJ1-2|few|TRBV28|-
CASSLPARYGYTF
TGTGCCAGCAGTTTACCCGCGAGGTATGGCTACACCTTC
>TRBJ1-4|-|TRBV7-2|-
CASSPGGAGNEKLFF
TGTGCCAGCAGTCCCGGCGGCGCGGGGAATGAAAAACTGTTTTTT
>TRBJ1-2|-|TRBV5-1|TRBD1
CASSSSSLRDSYGYTF
TGCGCCAGCAGCTCTTCCTCTTTAAGGGACAGCTATGGCTACACCTTC
>TRBJ1-4|-|TRBV9|-
CASSVGLGSAEKLFF
TGTGCCAGCAGCGTAGGGCTGGGGTCAGCGGAAAAACTGTTTTTT
>TRBJ1-6|once|TRBV11-2|-
CASSLVGSQTPLHF
TGTGCCAGCAGCTTAGTAGGGTCCCAGACACCCCTCCACTTT
>TRBJ2-7|-|TRBV28|-
CASSPLPGRYEQYF
TGTGCCAGCAGTCCACTTCCAGGGCGTTACGAGCAGTACTTC
>TRBJ1-5|-|TRBV28|TRBD1
CASSLRGTGIGNQPQHF
TGTGCCAGCAGTTTAAGGGGGACAGGGATCGGGAATCAGCCCCAGCATTTT
>TRBJ2-7|-|TRBV7-9|-
CASSLANYEQYF
TGTGCCAGCAGCTTAGCGAACTACGAGCAGTACTTC
>TRBJ2-5|-|TRBV6-1|TRBD1
CASSRDRVVPQYF
TGTGCCAGCAGTCGGGACAGGGTCGTCCCCCAGTACTTC
>TRBJ2-1|-|TRBV10-3|TRBD2
CAISDSQGLADNEQFF
TGTGCCATCAGTGACTCCCAAGGACTAGCGGACAATGAGCAGTTCTTC
>TRBJ2-3|few|TRBV7-2|TRBD1
CASSLDRTDTQYF
TGTGCCAGCAGCTTGGACAGGACAGATACGCAGTATTTT
>TRBJ2-1|-|TRBV9|-
CASSVDLAPWGVYNEQFF
TGTGCCAGCAGCGTAGATCTAGCCCCCTGGGGAGTCTACAATGAGCAGTTCTTC
>TRBJ1-1|-|TRBV5-6|TRBD1
CASSSTGTGGLNTEAFF
TGTGCCAGCAGCTCAACCGGGACAGGGGGCCTGAACACTGAAGCTTTCTTT
>TRBJ2-7|few|TRBV5-4|-
CASSLTPIIYEQYF
TGTGCCAGCAGCTTGACCCCTATTATCTACGAGCAGTACTTC
>TRBJ2-7|-|TRBV29-1|-
CSASQGGTGEQYF
TGCAGCGCCTCACAGGGGGGGACCGGCGAGCAGTACTTC
>TRBJ1-4|-|TRBV6-1|TRBD1
CASSERTGARTTREKLFF
TGTGCCAGCAGTGAAAGGACAGGGGCCCGGACTACGAGGGAAAAACTGTTTTTT
>TRBJ2-7|-|TRBV28|-
CASSTFGGPDYEQYF
TGTGCCAGCAGTACTTTCGGGGGGCCGGACTACGAGCAGTACTTC